This paragraph covers one T cell receptor beta chain sequence. No cognate antigen has been identified for it. As encoded in the germline V gene, CDR1 is MNHEY while CDR2 is SVGAGI. Including the terminal cysteine and phenylalanine, the CDR3 comprises 13 residues. No DNA appears here. This sample was included in a study of synovial regulatory T cells in juvenile arthritis (dated by TCRdb to 2015 to 2017). Regarding the complete study: Among sequenced patients, a few were therapy-naive, one received methotrexate plus infliximab, six received methotrexate, and one had no treatment information. Treg and Teff subsets from some ten JIA patients with active disease were included in the TCR repertoire comparisons. Effector T cell subsets were also sequenced in this cohort for comparisons, but the Treg dataset alone covers only blood and synovial fluid Treg cells. The study compared the TCRbeta CDR3 repertoires of blood iaTreg cells, other blood Treg cells and synovial fluid Treg cells taken from matched patient samples.

Broader findings and caveats from the paper: Lower TCR diversity was observed in blood iaTreg cells than in other blood Treg cells, consistent with antigen-driven expansion. Synovial Treg cells shared more CDR3 sequences with iaTreg cells than with other blood Treg cells; Chao-Jaccard similarity confirmed closer relation. Across patients, iaTreg TCR repertoires were largely private, and these iaTreg repertoires partially overlapped with synovial Teff and blood CPL repertoires.

The library was built by means of the immunoSEQ multiplex PCR assay. TCRbeta CDR3 sequencing was carried out by Adaptive Biotechnologies. As for the original processing: To assess repertoire similarity, the researchers used the Chao-modified Jaccard index along with median clonotype overlap taken from 200 random subsamples at equal sample size. Similarity analyses used either productive nucleotide sequences or in silico-translated amino acid sequences. Repertoires were compared using hierarchical clustering with single linkage and t-SNE, both based on Chao-modified Jaccard distances. Repertoire diversity was assessed with the Renyi index over a range of alpha values after the sample sizes were normalised. TCRdb limited this immuneACCESS table to in-frame rearrangements with V and J called. A share of clones is missing; checked studies link under half to unresolved V genes, and the rest is unexplained. Clonal size and the V and J genes are those of that table, whereas D and trimming came from the DNA. The table of this sample itemizes 9,900 or so clones. The leading ten clones occupy 0.65% to 0.85% of the sample.

TCR repertoires were obtained from about 11 juvenile idiopathic arthritis patients with active disease who had not reached inactive disease, of whom 3 were polyarticular and 8 were oligoarticular. The TCR-sequenced patients had a median age of roughly 10 years (range about 2.2-22.9) and median disease duration of approximately seven years (range 0.2-19.1). Samples for TCR repertoire analysis came from two centres in Italy. Peripheral blood mononuclear cells were separated on a Histopaque-1077 density gradient and then cryopreserved in roughly 90% FCS with around 10% DMSO. Sequencing was performed on Treg cells from blood. In light of the paper, this sample's cell subset or site label describes: remaining (HLA-DR-negative) circulating blood Treg cells. The source is a donor aged 2-30 years with juvenile idiopathic arthritis. The V and J genes are TRBV6-5 and TRBJ2-1; TCRdb's D call, TRBD2, is unchecked because there is no DNA. The CDR3 corresponds to CASRSSGVHEQFF.